The 10 T cell receptor beta chains below come from one sample, sequenced in a study of shared clonotypes between healthy human individuals. Using immunoSEQ multiplex PCR, the repertoire was profiled, and TCRdb retains in-frame clones only, with some absent. This table holds about 1.1 million clones, about four fifths found once. Sequencing used memory CD4+ T cells from PBMCs. Specified subset: CD45RA-negative fraction. These TCRs come from a man aged 18 to 30 in good health. Some clones in this sample may be carry-over from other donors' samples.

V usage is TRBV4-2 and J usage is TRBJ1-1; D is unclear. V was cut by 1 base and J by 3 bases, with 12 bases left in between. Germline V gene lookup returns CDR1 LGHNA and CDR2 YNFKEQ. The CDR3 runs 15 residues. The CDR3 region is CASSQAPRTDTEAFF. The CDR3 bases are TGTGCCAGCAGCCAAGCCCCCCGAACCGACACTGAAGCTTTCTTT.

Comment on this clone: Other DNA sequences in the same sample also yield this CDR3. J is TRBJ2-1 and V is TRBV5-4; no clear D gene. This CDR3 contains 13 residues. Germline V gene lookup returns CDR1 SGHNT and CDR2 YYREEE (reference sequence). Trimming took off 2 bases at V and 1 base at J, with 4 bases between the two ends. CDR3 sequence reads: CASSFTSYNEQFF. The CDR3 DNA sequence: TGTGCCAGCAGCTTCACTTCCTACAATGAGCAGTTCTTC.

This clone appeared once. CDR3 in amino acids: CATSRSPTGARGNQPQHF. CDR3 sequence (DNA): TGTGCCACCAGCAGATCTCCTACCGGGGCGCGGGGCAATCAGCCCCAGCATTTT. The rearrangement links TRBV15 to TRBJ1-5; a possible D gene is TRBD1 (5 bases). In germline, CDR1 is LNHNV, CDR2 YYDKDF (reference sequence). V was trimmed by 2 bases and J by 2 bases, leaving 19 bases between them. The CDR3 is 18 amino acids.

The CDR3 here is CASSFRGTIETQYF. CDR3 bases: TGTGCCAGCAGTTTCCGGGGGACAATAGAGACCCAGTACTTC. The chain employs TRBV28 and TRBJ2-5; D possibly uses TRBD1 or TRBD2 (6 bases each). Trimming removed 3 bases from V and 4 bases from J, with 12 bases in between. The CDR3 loop spans 14 amino acids. The germline CDR1 and CDR2 sequences are MDHEN and SYDVKM.

This chain links TRBV4-2 with TRBJ2-2; perhaps D is TRBD1 or TRBD2 (5 bases each). The germline V and J ends were trimmed by 0 bases and 7 bases, with 15 bases remaining between them. The CDR3 has 16 residues. Germline V gives CDR1 LGHNA, CDR2 YNFKEQ. DNA for the CDR3: TGTGCCAGCAGCCAAGATCTGGGACCAGCCCACGGGGAGCTGTTTTTT. Translation: CASSQDLGPAHGELFF.

CDR3 nucleotide sequence: TGTGCCAGCAGTGACCCAACTAGTTTCCCGTATAATGAGCAGTTCTTC. This sequence encodes CASSDPTSFPYNEQFF. The chain links TRBV2 to TRBJ2-1; D may be TRBD2 (5 bases). The V and J ends lost 3 bases and 7 bases respectively, with 19 bases between them. The germline CDR1 and CDR2 sequences are SNHLY and FYNNEI. There are 16 residues in the CDR3.

The chain joins TRBV10-3 to TRBJ2-7; D is undetermined. This CDR3 spans 12 amino acids. V lost 8 bases and J lost 0, with 8 bases in between. Germline values: CDR1 ENHRY, CDR2 SYGVKD. DNA for the CDR3: TGTGCCATCGCCGGCTTCTCCTACGAGCAGTACTTC. It specifies CAIAGFSYEQYF.

The chain recombines TRBV10-1 with TRBJ2-5; 8 bases line up with TRBD2. The CDR3 covers 15 residues. V was pared by 3 bases and J by 5 bases, with 8 bases of the junction left unmatched. CDR1 and CDR2 (germline): WNHNN, SYGVQD (reference sequence). As DNA, the CDR3 is TGCGCCAGCAGTGAACCCAGTAGCGGGACGGAGACCCAGTACTTC. Amino acid sequence: CASSEPSSGTETQYF.

The chain is built from TRBV7-9 and TRBJ1-1, with 9 bases fitting TRBD1. This CDR3 spans 15 amino acids. V dropped 3 bases and J dropped 4; count of bases not matched to a gene: 6. Germline CDR1 and CDR2: SEHNR and FQNEAQ (reference sequence). CDR3 nucleotides: TGTGCCAGCAGCTTGGGGACAGGGAGGGGCACTGAAGCTTTCTTT. Encoded protein: CASSLGTGRGTEAFF.

V gene TRBV7-9 combines with J gene TRBJ2-5; 9 positions agree with TRBD1. J lost 5 bases, V lost 2 bases, and 15 bases had no gene match. CDR1 is SEHNR, CDR2 FQNEAQ, per germline (reference sequence). The CDR3 totals 18 residues. The CDR3: CASSLPNPGTGHGETQYF. CDR3 DNA: TGTGCCAGCAGCTTACCGAACCCGGGGACAGGGCATGGGGAGACCCAGTACTTC.